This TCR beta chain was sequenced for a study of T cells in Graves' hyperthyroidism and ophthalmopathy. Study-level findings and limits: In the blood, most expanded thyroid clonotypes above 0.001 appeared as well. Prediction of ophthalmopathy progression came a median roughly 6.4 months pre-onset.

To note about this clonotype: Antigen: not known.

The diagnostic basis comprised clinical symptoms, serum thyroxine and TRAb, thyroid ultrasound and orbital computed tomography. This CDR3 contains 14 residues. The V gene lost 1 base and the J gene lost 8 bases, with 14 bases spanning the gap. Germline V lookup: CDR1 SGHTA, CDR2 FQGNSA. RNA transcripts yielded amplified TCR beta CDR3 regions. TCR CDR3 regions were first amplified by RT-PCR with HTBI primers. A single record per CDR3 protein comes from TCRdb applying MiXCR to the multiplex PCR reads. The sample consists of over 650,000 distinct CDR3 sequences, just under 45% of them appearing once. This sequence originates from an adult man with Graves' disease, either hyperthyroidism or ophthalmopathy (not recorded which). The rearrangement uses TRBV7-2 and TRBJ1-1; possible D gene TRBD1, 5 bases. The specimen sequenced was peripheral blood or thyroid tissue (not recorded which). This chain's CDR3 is CASSLDPQVLEAFF. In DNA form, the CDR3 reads TGTGCCAGCAGCTTAGATCCACAGGTTCTAGAAGCTTTCTTT. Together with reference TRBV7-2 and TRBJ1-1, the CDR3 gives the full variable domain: GAGVSQSPSNKVTEKGKDVELRCDPISGHTALYWYRQSLGQGLEFLIYFQGNSAPDKSGLPSDRFSAERTGGSVSTLTIQRTQQEDSAVYLCASSLDPQVLEAFFGQGTRLTVV.